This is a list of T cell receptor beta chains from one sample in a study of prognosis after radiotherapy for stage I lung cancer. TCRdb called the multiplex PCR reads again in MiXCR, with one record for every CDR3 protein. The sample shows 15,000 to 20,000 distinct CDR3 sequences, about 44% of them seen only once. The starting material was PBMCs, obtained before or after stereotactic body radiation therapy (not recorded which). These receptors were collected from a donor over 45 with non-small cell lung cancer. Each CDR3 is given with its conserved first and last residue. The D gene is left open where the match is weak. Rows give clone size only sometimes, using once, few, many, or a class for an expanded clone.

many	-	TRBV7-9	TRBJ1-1	TGTGCCAGCAGCATCGGCGGGGGGATGGACGCTGAAGCTTTCTTT	CASSIGGGMDAEAFF
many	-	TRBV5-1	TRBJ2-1	TGCGCCAGCAGCTTGGGGCCCCCGGGACACTCCTACAATAAGCAGTTCTTC	CASSLGPPGHSYNKQFF
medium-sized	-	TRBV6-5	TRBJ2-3	TGTGCCAGCAGTTACTCTACGGTGGATACGCAGTATTTT	CASSYSTVDTQYF
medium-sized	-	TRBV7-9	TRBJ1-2	TGTGCCAGCAGCTTAGTCGTGGACGTAAACTATGGCTACACCTTC	CASSLVVDVNYGYTF
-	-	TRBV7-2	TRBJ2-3	TGTGCCAGCAGCCAGGTACTATCGGGAGCGGATACGCAGTATTTT	CASSQVLSGADTQYF
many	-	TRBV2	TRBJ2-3	TGTGCCAGCAGCATCACCACAGATACGCAGTATTTT	CASSITTDTQYF
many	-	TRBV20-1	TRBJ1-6	TGCAGTGCTAGAGACAGGGTCAACAGTAATTCACCCCTCCACTTT	CSARDRVNSNSPLHF
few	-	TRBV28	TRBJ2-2	TGTGCCAGCAGCTTAGTTTCGGAAAACGGGGAGCTGTTTTTT	CASSLVSENGELFF
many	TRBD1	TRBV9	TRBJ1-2	TGTGCCAGCACCTTGGGACAGGAAGCGAGCTATGGCTACACCTTC	CASTLGQEASYGYTF
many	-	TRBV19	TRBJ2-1	TGTGCCAGTAGTGTAAGAGGGTACAATGAGCAGTTCTTC	CASSVRGYNEQFF
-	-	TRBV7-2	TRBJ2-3	TGTGCCAGCAGCTTAGTGTCAGATACGCAGTATTTT	CASSLVSDTQYF
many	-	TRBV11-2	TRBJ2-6	TGTGCCAGCAGCTTAGTAGGGTTGGGGGCCAACGTCCTGACTTTC	CASSLVGLGANVLTF
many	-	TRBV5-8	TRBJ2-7	TGTGCCAGCAGCTGGGAAGGGGGGGACGAGCAGTACTTC	CASSWEGGDEQYF
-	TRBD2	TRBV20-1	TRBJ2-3	TGCAGTGCTAGTCTTCTAGCGGGAGTGACAGATACGCAGTATTTT	CSASLLAGVTDTQYF
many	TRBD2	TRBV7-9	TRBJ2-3	TGTGCCAGCAGCTTAGCAGCGGGGATTGTAACAGATACGCAGTATTTT	CASSLAAGIVTDTQYF
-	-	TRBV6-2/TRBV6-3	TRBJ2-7	TGTGCCATCCGGGGAGGCATCGAGCAGTACTTC	CAIRGGIEQYF
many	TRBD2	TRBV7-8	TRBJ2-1	TGTGCCAGCGCGGGGGAGCACAATGAGCAGTTCTTC	CASAGEHNEQFF
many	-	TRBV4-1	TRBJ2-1	TGCGCCAGCTCAGCCACCCCTTGGGGCGGGGACAATGAGCAGTTCTTC	CASSATPWGGDNEQFF
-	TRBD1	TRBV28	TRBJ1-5	TGTGCCAGCAACTCAGGGGGCTTTGGGGGCAATCAGCCCCAGCATTTT	CASNSGGFGGNQPQHF
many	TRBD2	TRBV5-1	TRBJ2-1	TGCGCCAGCACCGCCGGATGGACTAGCGGGTACAATGAGCAGTTCTTC	CASTAGWTSGYNEQFF
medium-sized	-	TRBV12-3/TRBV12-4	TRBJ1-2	TGTGCCAGCAGTTTCGGCTATGGCTACACCTTC	CASSFGYGYTF
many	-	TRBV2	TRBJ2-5	TGTGCCAGCAGTGCAGGGGCAGAGACCCAGTACTTC	CASSAGAETQYF
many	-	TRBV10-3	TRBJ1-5	TGTGCCATCAGTGATAGCAAGGGGAGCAATCAGCCCCAGCATTTT	CAISDSKGSNQPQHF
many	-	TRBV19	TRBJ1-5	TGTGCCAGCGATGGAGGGGTACGGCAGCCCCAGCATTTT	CASDGGVRQPQHF
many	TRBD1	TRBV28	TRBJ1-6	TGTGCCAGCAGTTTTTTGGACAGGGATAATTCACCCCTCCACTTT	CASSFLDRDNSPLHF
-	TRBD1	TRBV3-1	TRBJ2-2	TGTGCCAGCAGCCTCGGACAGGGGAGCACCGGGGAGCTGTTTTTT	CASSLGQGSTGELFF
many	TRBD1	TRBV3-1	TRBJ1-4	TGTGCCAGCAGCCAAGCCGACAGGGGATTAGGAAAACTGTTTTTT	CASSQADRGLGKLFF
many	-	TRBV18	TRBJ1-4	TGTGCCAGCTCACTACCGGGAGGGGCGACTGAAAAACTGTTTTTT	CASSLPGGATEKLFF
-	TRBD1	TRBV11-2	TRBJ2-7	TGTGCCAGCAGCCAGAGGGGTCAGGGGGTCGGTTTTGAGTACTTC	CASSQRGQGVGFEYF
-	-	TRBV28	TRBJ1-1	TGTGCCAGCAGTTTAGGGTCAGGGTTGAACACTGAAGCTTTCTTT	CASSLGSGLNTEAFF
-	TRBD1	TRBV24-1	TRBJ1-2	TGTGCCACCGGGGACAGGGCCTCTCACTATGGCTACACCTTC	CATGDRASHYGYTF
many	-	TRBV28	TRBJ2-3	TGTGCCAGCACCCCGGGAGATTTCACAGATACGCAGTATTTT	CASTPGDFTDTQYF
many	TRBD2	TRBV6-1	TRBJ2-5	TGTGCCAGCATCGCCAGCGGGGGGGGGACCCAGTACTTC	CASIASGGGTQYF
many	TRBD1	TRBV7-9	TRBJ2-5	TGTGCCAGCAGCGATTACAGGGGAACAGAGACCCAGTACTTC	CASSDYRGTETQYF
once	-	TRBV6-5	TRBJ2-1	TGTGCCAGCAGTTACTCGGCAAGGCGAAGAGTGAACAATGAGCAGTTCTTC	CASSYSARRRVNNEQFF
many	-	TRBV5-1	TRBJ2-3	TGCGCCAGCAGCTTGGGGGTCTTTGTGGGAGATACGCAGTATTTT	CASSLGVFVGDTQYF
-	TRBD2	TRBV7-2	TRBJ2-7	TGTGCCAGCAGCTTCGCGACAGGAGCGGGAGGATTGTACGAGCAGTACTTC	CASSFATGAGGLYEQYF
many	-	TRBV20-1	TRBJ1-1	TGCAGTGCTAGGAATGCCAGAATGAACACTGAAGCTTTCTTT	CSARNARMNTEAFF
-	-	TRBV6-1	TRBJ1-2	TGTGCCAGCAGTGGACACTGTACAGAGTTCTATGGCTACACCTTC	CASSGHCTEFYGYTF
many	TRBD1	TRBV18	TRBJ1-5	TGTGCCAGCTCACCTCTTACAGGGGGCGGTCAGCCCCAGCATTTT	CASSPLTGGGQPQHF
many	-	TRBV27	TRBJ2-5	TGTGCCAGCACCTCTCCACCGGGGACCCAGTACTTC	CASTSPPGTQYF